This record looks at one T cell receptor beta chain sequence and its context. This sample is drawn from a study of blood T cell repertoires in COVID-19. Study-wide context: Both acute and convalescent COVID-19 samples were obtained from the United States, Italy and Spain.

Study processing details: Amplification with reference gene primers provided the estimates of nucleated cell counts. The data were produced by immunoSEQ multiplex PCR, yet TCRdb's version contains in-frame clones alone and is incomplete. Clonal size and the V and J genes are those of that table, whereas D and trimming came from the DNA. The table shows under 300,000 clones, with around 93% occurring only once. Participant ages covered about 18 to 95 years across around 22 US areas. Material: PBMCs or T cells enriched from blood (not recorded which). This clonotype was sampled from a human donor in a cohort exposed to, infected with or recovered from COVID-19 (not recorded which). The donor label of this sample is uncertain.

The CDR3 loop is CASSEARWTGKGNTEAFF. CDR3 nucleotides: TGTGCCAGCAGTGAAGCCAGATGGACAGGGAAGGGAAACACTGAAGCTTTCTTT. The J gene is TRBJ1-1, the V gene TRBV2, with TRBD1 matching 8 bases. Germline V gives CDR1 SNHLY, CDR2 FYNNEI. V lost 0 bases, J lost 2 bases, and 11 bases stayed unmatched. CDR3 length equals 18 residues.